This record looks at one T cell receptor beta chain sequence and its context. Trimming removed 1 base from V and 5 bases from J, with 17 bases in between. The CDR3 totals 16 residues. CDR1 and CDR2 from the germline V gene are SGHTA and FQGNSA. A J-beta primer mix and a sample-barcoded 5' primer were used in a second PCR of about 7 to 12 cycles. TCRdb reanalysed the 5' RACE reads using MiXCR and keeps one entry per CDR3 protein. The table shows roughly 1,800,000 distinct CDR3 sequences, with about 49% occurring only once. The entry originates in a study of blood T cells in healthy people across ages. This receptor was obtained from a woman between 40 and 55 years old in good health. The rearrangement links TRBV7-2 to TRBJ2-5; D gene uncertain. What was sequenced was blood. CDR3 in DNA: TGTGCCAGCAGCTTAGTCCCCAACAACCGATGGGAGACCCAGTACTTC. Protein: CASSLVPNNRWETQYF. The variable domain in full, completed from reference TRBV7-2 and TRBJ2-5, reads GAGVSQSPSNKVTEKGKDVELRCDPISGHTALYWYRQSLGQGLEFLIYFQGNSAPDKSGLPSDRFSAERTGGSVSTLTIQRTQQEDSAVYLCASSLVPNNRWETQYFGPGTRLLVL.